This entry concerns a single T cell receptor (beta chain). Its specific antigen is unknown. Base qualities are not recorded, but no much larger clone differs from it by a single base. The cohort consisted of fewer than 700 healthy bone marrow donors. At the time of sampling, all cohort members were nominally healthy, though unrecorded immune exposures were likely present. The donor tested CMV seropositive and was one of the 289 seropositive cohort members. A peripheral blood sample was collected from each donor, and TCR beta sequencing was performed on peripheral blood mononuclear cells. The Qiagen DNeasy Blood Extraction Kit was used to extract genomic DNA from the blood cell samples. The CDR3 has 13 amino acids, counting the end cysteine and phenylalanine. The kept DNA is CDR3 alone, 39 bases in frame from the first base. For this chain, trimming is 8 bases at the V end and 8 bases at the J end, and the number of junction bases without a gene match is 11. CDR1 is given as SEHNR and CDR2 as FQNEAQ, both from the germline V gene (reference sequence).

The library was made by the immunoSEQ multiplex PCR assay. The multiplex PCR relied on a mix of 60 forward primers for TCR Vbeta segments and 13 reverse primers for TCR Jbeta segments. A multiplex PCR assay on genomic DNA amplified the CDR3 region of rearranged TCR beta genes. The amplified TCR beta libraries were sequenced on the Illumina HiSeq System as 87-base-pair reads. Turning to the authors' computational methods: A later analysis tallied 75 million to 95 million unique TCR beta chains across the 666 repertoires, and some 10 million of those chains were shared by two or more donors. A nearest-neighbor algorithm error-corrected the raw reads and collapsed the reads into unique sequences, merging closely related sequences to remove PCR and sequencing errors. V, D and J gene segments were assigned by aligning CDR3 sequences to IMGT reference sequences. For a sequence to be retained, at least a six-nucleotide match to both a V gene segment and a J gene segment was required. Rearrangements were classified as productive when the CDR3 lacked stop codons and remained in frame with V and J, and all other rearrangements were classified as non-productive. Following IMGT convention, CDR3 was defined as the stretch from the second conserved V-encoded cysteine to the conserved J-encoded phenylalanine. In an earlier analysis of 500 to 650 of the donors, sequences lacking an unambiguous match to a single V gene segment were excluded. In an earlier analysis of approximately 560 of the donors, a V segment was called functional when productive rearrangements were above 56.7%, and segregating when the standard deviation between donors exceeded 5%. A statistical classification framework was built for diagnosing cytomegalovirus status from the catalog of TCR beta chain sequences. In a later analysis, TCR nucleotide sequences were compared against IMGT/GENE-DB human TR gene sequences so that V and J genes could be assigned. In a later analysis, CDR3 sequences and most-parsimonious VDJ recombination scenarios were assigned using the TCRdist pipeline. In a later analysis, each TCR beta chain was defined by its CDR3 amino acid sequence together with its V-gene family, and reads lacking a unique V-gene family were excluded. In a later analysis, approximately 590 highly shared, low-generation-probability nucleotide sequences were removed to address suspected cross-contamination and a sequencing artifact. A later analysis calculated a clonal expansion index for each public chain from normalized within-repertoire ranks of inferred template counts. Generation probabilities in a later analysis came from a VDJ recombination model fitted to out-of-frame rearrangements, and those results were checked against IGoR. A later analysis scored TCR-TCR, TCR-HLA and TCR-CMV co-occurrence with hypergeometric tests, applying a repertoire-size bias correction to TCR pairs. False discovery rates were estimated in a later analysis by permuting HLA or CMV assignments 20 times. A later analysis grouped co-occurring TCRs with DBSCAN, adding TCRdist sequence similarity when clustering within HLA-allele-positive subsets. Repertoires with fewer than 30,000 or more than 120,000 public chains, plus five repertoires with anomalous nucleotide sharing, were excluded from co-occurrence clustering. Not all clones reach the TCRdb copy of this immuneACCESS table, which keeps in-frame sequences only. Checked studies attribute under half of the gap to unresolved V genes and leave the rest unexplained. D and trimming come from the DNA, and the V and J calls and clone size come from that table. The sample records around 190,000 clones, roughly four fifths of which are singletons. The top ten constitute approximately 3.1% of the sample.

This specimen comes from a study of cytomegalovirus exposure and HLA in healthy donors (dated by TCRdb to the late 2010s). Notes on the research overall: In an earlier analysis of 587 of the donors, 276 Gb of sequence data and approximately 100 million unique TCR beta sequences from about 179 million T cells were reported. To decide whether each TCR beta V gene segment behaved as functional or pseudogenic, an earlier analysis of nearly 600 of the donors relied on high-throughput TCR beta sequencing. To predict cytomegalovirus infection status, the study brought together high-throughput TCR immunosequencing, statistical association of individual TCRs with disease status, and machine learning. Among the roughly 400 genotyped donors, about 85% belonged to the genetic ancestry cluster associated with self-reported Caucasian donors. Donor age, sex, ethnicity and CMV serostatus were compiled alongside the repertoire data. Roughly 5 DR-DQ haplotypes were treated as single units for association and clustering because of strong linkage in the cohort. In the later analysis, no new phenotypic data were used to find candidate immune exposures; instead, reliance was placed on TCR beta sequences and their occurrence across donors. Every repertoire in the discovery cohort had been generated on one and the same sequencing platform. Typing coverage differed by locus: A, B, C, DRB1 and DQB1 were typed in roughly 620-630 donors, DQA1 in approximately 520, DPA1 in over 600, and DPB1 in roughly 450. Among roughly 400 genotyped donors of the cohort, an average of around 240,000 unique TCR beta nucleotide sequences were sequenced per donor, roughly a sixth of them non-productive. HLA typing included class I and class II loci at four-digit resolution. A separate validation cohort of 100 to 150 different subjects was used in addition to the approximately 700-subject first cohort. The study aimed to test whether cataloging public T cell receptors could reveal signatures of past pathogen exposure. A later genetic analysis used genome-wide SNP genotypes for about 60% of the roughly 700 donors, treating that subset as a discovery cohort. An early release covering roughly 640 HLA-typed donors comprised approximately 290 gigabases of sequencing data and tens of millions of unique TCR sequences. A later analysis re-analyzed previously published TCR beta repertoires from 650 to 800 donors and added high-resolution HLA genotyping to study TCR occurrence patterns. The T cell repertoires of some 670 subjects were profiled by immunosequencing and related to cytomegalovirus serostatus.

Findings and caveats that apply to the study as a whole: In vitro tests confirmed that a few of the cytomegalovirus-associated TCR beta chains recognize cytomegalovirus antigens. A total of 150 or so TCR beta chains were listed by the study as associated with cytomegalovirus. This cohort had only TCR beta chains sequenced, and the lack of alpha or paired-chain data limited which features could be detected. Correlated functional status among segregating V segments might reflect linkage disequilibrium, but an unknown experimental factor could not be ruled out. Because the 87-base-pair reads could not distinguish some IMGT-functional V segments, including TRBV6-2 and TRBV6-3, those segments were excluded. A further reported finding was that TCR beta sequences accurately predicted the HLA-A and HLA-B alleles for most subjects in the first cohort. A later genetic analysis associated a missense DCLRE1C variant with V-gene and J-gene trimming of TCR beta chains, and an independent cohort replicated the association. For the cohort, immune exposure information was limited to CMV serostatus. Some 15 rarely observed V segments, including chromosome 9 orphons, were excluded from the earlier analysis of almost 600 of the donors because counts were too low. The authors suggested that the approach could potentially be generalized to other disease states and immunological phenotypes. When HLA alleles, especially DR and DQ, strongly co-occurred, TCR associations were difficult to assign to individual alleles. A later genetic analysis reported fewer N-insertions in productive TCRs among donors in an Asian-associated ancestry cluster than the roughly 700-donor mean. Cytomegalovirus status was reported to be diagnosed by the classifier with high specificity and sensitivity in both the original and validation cohorts. According to a later analysis, TCR association rates differed among HLA loci, with DRB1 alleles showing the most associated TCRs and HLA-C alleles showing the fewest. In a later analysis, most CMV-associated TCR beta chains were found to appear HLA-restricted, with HLA associations seemingly driven largely by CMV exposure. In an earlier analysis of about 600 of the donors, most TCR beta V segments appeared in productive rearrangements about 87% or about 30% of the time, broadly matching IMGT annotations. Because HLA typing was missing for some donors at each locus, association tests included only the typed subset. Most TCR sequences were seen in very few donors, while some public TCRs were found in many individuals. A later analysis found that HLA-associated TCR beta chains were more clonally expanded and had lower generation probabilities than equally common non-associated chains. The presence/absence analyses assumed that sequencing depth was roughly uniform across donors, and that assumption may not be true. At a false discovery rate of 0.05, a later analysis linked around 15,000 TCR beta sequences to specific HLA alleles. In a later analysis, several top co-occurrence clusters were reported to appear linked to parvovirus B19, influenza, CMV and Epstein-Barr virus. A cluster of highly shared sequence variants was judged likely to represent a technical artifact of the sequencing pipeline.

Material for sequencing was PBMCs. This chain joins TRBV7-9 to TRBJ1-2; TRBD1 fits 7 bases in the junction. This TCR came from a woman between 25 and 40 years old in good health and CMV-seropositive. The CDR3 corresponds to CASQKGGAEGYTF. Here is the DNA: TGTGCCAGCCAGAAAGGGGGCGCTGAGGGCTACACCTTC.